This T cell receptor (beta chain) was sequenced during a study of cytomegalovirus exposure and HLA in healthy donors. Regarding the study as a whole: Among TCR beta chains, those listed as cytomegalovirus-associated numbered around 160.

On this clone: Its antigen is not identified.

It was with 60 Vbeta and 13 Jbeta primers that the PCR ran. Only in-frame clones appear in the TCRdb table, and some are missing; sequencing was by immunoSEQ multiplex PCR. The sample gives 86,000 or so clones, around 79% of which show up once; 14% to 15% is in the top ten. The ends lost 5 bases at V and 2 bases at J; junction bases unmatched: 11. The CDR3 loop spans 17 amino acids. The germline CDR1 and CDR2 sequences are SGHTA and FQGNSA. The origin of this receptor is a woman in her thirties or forties in good health and CMV-seropositive. The genes are TRBV7-2 and TRBJ2-3; 9 bases are shared with TRBD2. Sequenced material: PBMCs. The CDR3 region is CASSPHLAGLATDTQYF. The DNA for the CDR3 is TGTGCCAGCAGCCCCCATCTAGCGGGATTGGCCACAGATACGCAGTATTTT.